This T cell receptor (beta chain) was captured in a study of cytomegalovirus exposure and HLA in healthy donors. Whole-study context: A data release that came early held approximately 85 million unique TCRs from HLA-typed donors. Overall study findings and caveats: Roughly uniform depth of sequencing across donors was assumed in presence/absence analyses.

The PCR employed 60 Vbeta primers together with 13 Jbeta primers. Profiling relied on immunoSEQ multiplex PCR, and the TCRdb table lists in-frame clones only, not all of them. The data hold about 190,000 clones, with 81% observed a single time. CDR1 is SQVTM and CDR2 is ANQGSEA in the germline V gene. Trimming removed 6 bases from V and 2 bases from J, with 17 bases in between. The CDR3 sequence is 14 residues long. This clone has more than one count but fewer than ten. Its matching antigen is unknown. What was sequenced was PBMCs. This TCR derives from a man in his forties in good health and CMV-seropositive. The chain is built from TRBV29-1 and TRBJ2-7, with a tentative D call TRBD1 (7 bases). The CDR3 sequence is CSVQGGKGTYEQYF. The CDR3 nucleotides are TGCAGCGTCCAGGGGGGTAAGGGGACCTACGAGCAGTACTTC.